This TCR beta chain was identified in a study of long-term antiretroviral therapy in people with HIV (dated by TCRdb to about 2022). Describing the broader study: The earliest samples were collected about a decade before the 2015 WHO recommendation for immediate ART, when ART was typically delayed until CD4 counts fell. A retrospective serial study tested whether changes in peripheral blood TRB repertoire composition and diversity were associated with ART initiation and durable HIV suppression. A total of approximately 200 cryopreserved PBMC samples came from 25 to 35 adults with confirmed HIV infection and were collected serially over a mean of roughly 6 years (range 1-12). Of the 30 participants with HIV, about a dozen were female. Test extractions of a monoclonal T-cell line alongside some 36 polyclonal samples showed no cross-contamination during QIAcube processing. The paper as a whole reports these results and caveats: The samples span the years 2004 to 2017, and the ART regimens used may be less effective than current regimens. Expanded TRB clones identified before ART initiation dominated the repertoire across all time points, though the dominance fluctuated and decreased in many PLHIV after ART. Since PBMC availability was limited, sequencing covered only the TCR beta chain, with no alpha chain pairing. ART initiation was associated with a significant increase in TRB diversity, but diversity stayed significantly below transplant donor controls even after long-term ART. No data were available on ART adherence, viral resistance or therapy changes, limiting inferences about post-ART repertoire changes. Because pre-ART samples had limited cell numbers, profiling was done on unsorted PBMC rather than on sorted CD4+ and CD8+ T cells. HIV repertoires had narrower CDR3 length ranges than controls, and the network structure suggested an antigen-experienced repertoire that shifted only slightly toward naive after ART.

Per the germline V gene (reference sequence), GTSNPN is the CDR1 and SVGIG is the CDR2. V is cut back by 8 bases and J by 2 bases, with 5 bases in the junction unmatched. The CDR3 goes from the cysteine to the phenylalanine over 13 residues. The sequence is cut down to CDR3 DNA, 39 bases in frame from base 1. Sequencing of the TRB variable region was done with the immunoSEQ hsTCRB v3.0 assay at survey level resolution. The target sequencing depth for TRB was roughly 35,000-50,000 T-cell genomes per sample. Pooled TRB libraries were sequenced on an Illumina MiSeq with a v3 150-cycle kit. The authors' pipeline ran thus. Repertoire analysis was performed in R inside a reproducible Nextflow workflow that covered QC, data transformation and analysis. LymphoSeq2, an R package for exploring AIRR-Seq data, was used to implement the custom analyses. After excluding several samples that yielded fewer than 5000 total TRB sequences, roughly 190 HIV repertoires remained for analysis. Of the roughly 180 retained HIV repertoires, over 55 were collected before and 120 to 140 after ART initiation. Each repertoire was downsampled to 5000 TRB nucleotide sequences, and summary statistics were averaged across 100 downsampling iterations. Only TRB sequences with CDR3 regions of at least seven amino acids were retained for analysis. Two measures captured diversity: a Shannon entropy-derived clonality score and the Gini coefficient. Repertoire networks linked the top 5000 CDR3 amino acid sequences whenever two sequences differed by an edit distance of one. For TRB CDR3 amino acid sequences, antigen specificity groups and MHC restriction were predicted with GLIPH2. CDR3 amino acid sequences were matched against VDJdb and McPAS-TCR to flag known CMV, EBV, HIV or tissue antigen associations. Pre-ART, post-ART and control groups were compared with Wilcoxon signed-rank tests and Holm-Bonferroni correction. TCRdb carries this immuneACCESS record with in-frame sequences only. Its versions omit some clonotypes, under half of them owing to an unresolved V gene in the studies checked, with the rest unexplained. V and J calls and clone size are as listed in that table; D and trimming were resolved from the DNA. This sample gives tens of thousands of clones in total; about 95% of them show up just once. The top ten clonotypes cover less than 3% of the sample.

To be included, a participant needed at least one PBMC sample from before ART initiation plus at least two post-ART samples. Treatment was received in the United States of America by all participants with HIV. Before DNA extraction, cryopreserved samples containing 1-10 million PBMC were thawed and washed. At the time of the earliest PBMC sample, participants with HIV were aged between roughly 20 and 55 years. PBMC samples from each participant spanned 1-4 timepoints before ART initiation and 2-8 timepoints after ART initiation, with a median of 7 samples. Serial HIV viral load, CD4+ T-cell count, ART history and demographic data were obtained for every participant. Genomic DNA was extracted from unsorted PBMC with a Qiagen kit on a QIAcube, processed in batches of 12 samples. Comment on this clone: Its antigen is not yet known. Base qualities were left out, and no much larger clone turns up one base away.

This sequence uses TRBV30 and TRBJ2-2, and TRBD1 matches 7 of the central bases. The material was unsorted PBMCs, obtained 3.7 years after starting antiretroviral therapy. This sequence was found in a woman between 50 and 59 years old with HIV. The sequenced DNA: TGTGCCCAGGGGGAGATCAACACCGGGGAGCTGTTTTTT. Its protein reads: CAQGEINTGELFF.